A single T cell receptor (beta chain) is shown here with its context. The data are from a study of T cell responses to AZD1222 COVID-19 vaccine. Germline assignment: CDR1 MRHNA and CDR2 SNTAGT. Trimming cost V 4 bases and J 4 bases, with 4 bases left between them. This CDR3 spans 12 amino acids. Clones were sequenced by immunoSEQ multiplex PCR, and TCRdb holds only the in-frame ones, with some missing. Of more than 150,000 clones listed, 80% to 90% were seen once; the top ten hold around 5.8%. The source was peripheral blood, collected on day 0 of AZD1222 vaccination. The TCR sequence derives from an adult in good health. The chain carries TRBV6-4 and TRBJ2-2; D not certain. This chain's CDR3 is CASSVGTGELFF. The CDR3 nucleotides are TGTGCCAGCAGTGTGGGCACCGGGGAGCTGTTTTTT.